The TCR beta chain described here comes from a study of PD-1 blockade in classical Hodgkin lymphoma. Study-level results: The CD4+ diversity rise by C4D1 was clearest in complete responders.

No patient escaped relapse after autologous stem cell transplantation, and brentuximab vedotin exposure varied. The protocol was immunoSEQ multiplex PCR, while the TCRdb copy is restricted to in-frame clones and leaves out a portion. The sample has some 150,000 clones; less than 80% are singletons. The CDR3 has 16 residues. V was pared by 0 bases and J by 8 bases, with 19 bases between. Germline V gene data show CDR1 as MNHEY and CDR2 as SVGAGI. About this clone: The target antigen is unknown.

The sequence derives from a human donor with classical Hodgkin lymphoma. V usage is TRBV6-5 and J usage is TRBJ1-2, with D tentatively TRBD1 (6 bases). This sample comprised peripheral blood mononuclear cells (PBMCs), obtained before the second cycle of nivolumab. DNA of the CDR3: TGTGCCAGCAGTTACTCAACCCTTGGGGGGCCTTGGGGCTACACCTTC. Protein sequence: CASSYSTLGGPWGYTF.